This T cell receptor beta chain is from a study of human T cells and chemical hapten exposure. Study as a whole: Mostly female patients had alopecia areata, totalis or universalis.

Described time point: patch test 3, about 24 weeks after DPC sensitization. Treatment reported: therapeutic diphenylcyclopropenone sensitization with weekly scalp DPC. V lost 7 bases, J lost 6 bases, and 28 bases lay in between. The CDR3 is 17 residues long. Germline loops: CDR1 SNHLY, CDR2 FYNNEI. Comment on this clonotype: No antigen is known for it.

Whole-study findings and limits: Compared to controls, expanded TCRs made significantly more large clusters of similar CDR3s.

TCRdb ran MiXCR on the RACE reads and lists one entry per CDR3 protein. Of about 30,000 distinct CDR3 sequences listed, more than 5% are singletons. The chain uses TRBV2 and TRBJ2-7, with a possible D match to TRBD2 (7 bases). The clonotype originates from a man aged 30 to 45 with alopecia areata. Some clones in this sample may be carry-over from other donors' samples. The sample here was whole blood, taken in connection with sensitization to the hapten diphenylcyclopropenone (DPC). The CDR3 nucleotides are TGTGCCAGCAAGGCCTCCGGGGGCGGGGGCGCGACTAGCGAGCAGTACTTC. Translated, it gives CASKASGGGGATSEQYF.